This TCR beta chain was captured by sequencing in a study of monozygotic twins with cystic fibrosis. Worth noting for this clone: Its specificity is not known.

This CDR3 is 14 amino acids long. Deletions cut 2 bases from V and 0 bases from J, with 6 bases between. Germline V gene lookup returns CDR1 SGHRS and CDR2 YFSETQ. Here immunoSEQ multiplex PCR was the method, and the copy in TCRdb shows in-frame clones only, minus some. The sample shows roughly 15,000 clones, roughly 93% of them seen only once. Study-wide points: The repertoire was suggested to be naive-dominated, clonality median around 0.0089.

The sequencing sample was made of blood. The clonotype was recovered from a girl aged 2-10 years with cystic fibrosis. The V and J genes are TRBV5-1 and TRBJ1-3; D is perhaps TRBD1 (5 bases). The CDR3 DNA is TGCGCCAGCAGCTTAACAGGCTCTGGAAACACCATATATTTT. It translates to CASSLTGSGNTIYF.